These T cell receptor beta chains were read from a single sample in a study of OX40 agonist ivuxolimab in advanced cancers. Only in-frame clones appear in the TCRdb table, and some are missing; sequencing was by immunoSEQ multiplex PCR. The sample lists tens of thousands of clones; over 75% were seen once. The sample was CD4+ or CD8+ T cells sorted from blood, taken in a trial of the OX40 agonist ivuxolimab. These receptor sequences come from an adult with an advanced solid tumor such as melanoma, head and neck, liver or kidney cancer. The CDR3 runs from the conserved cysteine through the conserved F or W. The D gene is left open where the match is weak. Only some rows state a clone size, as once, few, many or a class for expanded clones.

v_call	clone_size	d_call	j_call	cdr3_aa	cdr3_nt
TRBV27	.	.	TRBJ2-7	CASSLTSQAYEQYF	TGTGCCAGCAGTTTGACCTCTCAGGCCTACGAGCAGTACTTC
TRBV7-6	.	.	TRBJ1-1	CASSLPQEYTEAFF	TGTGCCAGCAGCTTACCACAGGAATACACTGAAGCTTTCTTT
TRBV7-9	.	.	TRBJ1-1	CASSFPDSPAFF	TGTGCCAGCAGCTTCCCGGACAGCCCGGCTTTCTTT
TRBV7-9	.	.	TRBJ2-2	CASSFITGELFF	TGTGCCAGCAGTTTTATTACCGGGGAGCTGTTTTTT
TRBV28	.	.	TRBJ2-1	CASSLNSEQFF	TGTGCCAGCAGTCTCAATAGTGAGCAGTTCTTC
TRBV21-1	.	.	TRBJ2-1	CASSKPGQLGYNEQFF	TGTGCCAGCAGCAAACCGGGACAGCTCGGCTACAATGAGCAGTTCTTC
TRBV7-9	.	.	TRBJ2-7	CASSFRPMGRRTYEQYF	TGTGCCAGCAGCTTCCGGCCAATGGGCAGGCGAACTTACGAGCAGTACTTC
TRBV6-1	.	.	TRBJ1-5	CASSERANYQPQHF	TGTGCCAGCAGTGAAAGGGCAAACTATCAGCCCCAGCATTTT
TRBV7-8	.	TRBD2	TRBJ2-3	CASSFSEREGLTDTQYF	TGTGCCAGCAGCTTTTCGGAGCGGGAGGGATTGACAGATACGCAGTATTTT
TRBV6-6	.	TRBD1	TRBJ2-3	CASSYFEGQGIDTQYF	TGTGCCAGCAGTTATTTTGAGGGACAGGGAATAGATACGCAGTATTTT
TRBV13	.	TRBD2	TRBJ2-7	CASSFSGRSYEQYF	TGTGCCAGCAGCTTTAGCGGGAGAAGCTACGAGCAGTACTTC
TRBV6-6	.	TRBD1	TRBJ2-2	CASSYTGGDTGELFF	TGTGCCAGCAGTTACACAGGGGGCGACACCGGGGAGCTGTTTTTT
TRBV28	.	TRBD1	TRBJ2-7	CASSAGTGVLEQYF	TGTGCCAGCAGTGCCGGGACAGGGGTTCTCGAGCAGTACTTC
TRBV27	once	.	TRBJ2-3	CASRATDTSTDTQYF	TGTGCCAGCAGGGCAACTGATACTAGCACAGATACGCAGTATTTT
TRBV30	.	.	TRBJ2-5	CAWSPRGVETQYF	TGTGCCTGGAGTCCCAGGGGAGTTGAGACCCAGTACTTC
TRBV30	.	.	TRBJ2-1	CAWSAGAVNEQFF	TGTGCCTGGAGTGCCGGGGCCGTCAATGAGCAGTTCTTC
TRBV23-1	.	.	TRBJ2-6	CASSQHSSSGANVLTF	TGCGCCAGCAGTCAACACAGTAGCTCTGGGGCCAACGTCCTGACTTTC
TRBV30	.	.	TRBJ2-7	CAWSVGGGAYEQYF	TGTGCCTGGAGTGTAGGGGGGGGAGCCTACGAGCAGTACTTC
TRBV5-6	.	.	TRBJ2-7	CASSSNSYEQYF	TGTGCCAGCAGCTCTAACAGCTACGAGCAGTACTTC
TRBV27	.	TRBD2	TRBJ2-7	CASSLSPSGYEQYF	TGTGCCAGCAGTTTATCGCCTAGCGGCTACGAGCAGTACTTC
TRBV10-3	.	TRBD2	TRBJ2-7	CAISLAGGPSHEQYF	TGTGCCATCAGTCTAGCGGGAGGGCCTAGCCACGAGCAGTACTTC
TRBV19	.	TRBD2	TRBJ2-1	CASSIDLTSFDEQFF	TGTGCCAGTAGTATAGACTTGACTAGCTTCGATGAGCAGTTCTTC
TRBV27	.	.	TRBJ2-3	CASRYTDTQYF	TGTGCCAGCAGGTACACAGATACGCAGTATTTT
TRBV13	.	.	TRBJ2-7	CASSPAGNSYEQYF	TGTGCCAGCAGCCCGGCTGGGAACTCCTACGAGCAGTACTTC
TRBV30	.	.	TRBJ2-2	CAWSVKNTGELFF	TGTGCCTGGAGCGTCAAGAACACCGGGGAGCTGTTTTTT
TRBV9	once	.	TRBJ2-7	CASSVGDGDYEQYF	TGTGCCAGCAGCGTTGGGGACGGAGACTACGAGCAGTACTTC
TRBV11-3	.	TRBD1	TRBJ2-7	CASSPGQNYEQYF	TGTGCCAGCAGCCCGGGACAGAACTACGAGCAGTACTTC
TRBV27	.	TRBD2	TRBJ2-7	CASSLSGEGSYEQYF	TGTGCCAGCAGTTTATCAGGGGAGGGCTCCTACGAGCAGTACTTC
TRBV28	.	.	TRBJ2-7	CASRAAGVNEQYF	TGTGCCAGCAGGGCGGCAGGGGTTAACGAGCAGTACTTC